These 27 T cell receptor beta chains share one sample of origin, sequenced in a study of control samples from healthy donors and cancer patients. Here immunoSEQ multiplex PCR was the method, and the copy in TCRdb shows in-frame clones only, minus some. The sample lists some 120,000 clones, 85% to 95% occurring once. The sequenced sample was PBMCs. The receptors originated from a man over 45 with head and neck cancer.

The chain combines TRBV24-1 with TRBJ1-1, with a weak D call TRBD1 (5 bases). CDR3 size: 13 residues. CDR1 is KGHDR, CDR2 SFDVKD, per germline. V was clipped by 4 bases and J by 5 bases, with 10 bases between them. This CDR3 is CATSEQRGTEAFF. The CDR3 nucleotides read TGTGCCACCAGTGAACAAAGGGGAACTGAAGCTTTCTTT.

The chain joins TRBV6-2 or TRBV6-3 to TRBJ2-7; 7 bases map to TRBD1. After removal of 5 bases from V and 1 base from J, the junction contained 8 bases not matched to a gene. The CDR3 length is 15 residues. Germline CDR1 and CDR2: MNHEY and SVGEGT. CDR3 in amino acids: CASSRTGTGSYEQYF. The CDR3 DNA follows: TGTGCCAGCAGTCGGACAGGAACAGGGTCCTACGAGCAGTACTTC.

The V call is TRBV29-1, the J call TRBJ1-1; D not resolved. CDR3 length: 12 residues. Trimming stripped 8 bases from V and 6 bases from J, with 16 bases between. Germline V gene sequence: CDR1 SQVTM, CDR2 ANQGSEA. The CDR3 DNA reads TGCAGCTCTGGAGGGTCCGCCGCTGAAGCTTTCTTT. Protein product: CSSGGSAAEAFF.

The chain carries TRBV12-3 or TRBV12-4 and TRBJ1-1; unclear D gene. The CDR3 contains 12 residues. V lost 2 bases and J 5 bases, leaving 6 bases between the germline ends. CDR3 coding DNA: TGTGCCAGCAGTTTACTACAGACTGAAGCTTTCTTT. It encodes CASSLLQTEAFF.

The chain has TRBV5-1 and TRBJ2-1; D is undetermined. CDR3 length: 14 residues. Trimming took 6 bases from V and 6 from J, leaving 16 bases between them. Per the germline V gene, CDR1 is SGHRS and CDR2 is YFSETQ. The CDR3: CASNPPEMGNEQFF. In nucleotides, the CDR3 is TGCGCCAGCAACCCCCCAGAAATGGGCAATGAGCAGTTCTTC.

CDR3 sequence reads: CASSLGTSADTQYF. For the CDR3, the DNA is TGCGCCAGCAGCTTGGGGACTAGTGCAGATACGCAGTATTTT. The chain is built from TRBV5-1 and TRBJ2-3; 7 bases line up with TRBD2. CDR3 size: 14 residues. V shed 0 bases and J 4 bases; nucleotides not matched to a gene: 2. In germline, CDR1 is SGHRS, CDR2 YFSETQ.

In its sample, this clone was seen once. The chain recombines TRBV24-1 with TRBJ2-1; D is uncertain. This CDR3 comprises 13 residues. V shed 4 bases and J shed 4 bases, with 7 bases lying between them. CDR1 is KGHDR, CDR2 SFDVKD, per germline. CDR3 DNA: TGTGCCACCAGTGAGGCAAATTACAATGAGCAGTTCTTC. Its protein product is CATSEANYNEQFF.

The chain couples TRBV7-9 to TRBJ2-3; a possible D gene is TRBD2 (7 bases). Between the trimmed V and J ends, which lost 3 bases and 4 bases, there was a span of 20 bases. This CDR3 comprises 17 residues. CDR1 SEHNR and CDR2 FQNEAQ come from the germline V gene (reference sequence). CDR3 in DNA: TGTGCCAGCAGCTTCGGTCGCGAGGGGGGGATCGCAGATACGCAGTATTTT. This gives the protein CASSFGREGGIADTQYF.

The V gene is TRBV4-3, the J gene TRBJ1-1; D gene unclear. CDR3 length: 18 amino acids. V was pared by 4 bases and J by 0 bases, with 21 bases between. CDR1 is LGHNA, CDR2 YSLEER, per germline. The CDR3 region is CASSPDIASGPMNTEAFF. DNA of the CDR3: TGCGCCAGCAGCCCTGATATTGCCTCGGGCCCCATGAACACTGAAGCTTTCTTT.

This chain connects TRBV28 to TRBJ1-5; D may be TRBD1 (6 bases). Between the trimmed V and J ends, which lost 5 bases and 3 bases, there was a span of 14 bases. The CDR3 spans 15 residues. The germline gives CDR1 MDHEN, CDR2 SYDVKM. The CDR3 bases are TGTGCCAGCAGTGGTATGCAGGGGCCCAATCAGCCCCAGCATTTT. It specifies CASSGMQGPNQPQHF. Using reference TRBV28 and TRBJ1-5 for the parts outside the CDR3, the full variable domain is DVKVTQSSRYLVKRTGEKVFLECVQDMDHENMFWYRQDPGLGLRLIYFSYDVKMKEKGDIPEGYSVSREKKERFSLILESASTNQTSMYLCASSGMQGPNQPQHFGDGTRLSIL.

This clone was detected once. The chain joins TRBV18 to TRBJ1-6; 9 positions agree with TRBD1. The CDR3 loop spans 14 amino acids. Trimming cost V 6 bases and J 10 bases; bases outside gene matches: 7. From germline, CDR1 is KGHSH and CDR2 LQKENI. The CDR3 coding sequence is TGTGCCAGCTCTACCGGGACAGGGTCATCACCCCTCCACTTT. Translation gives CASSTGTGSSPLHF.

In this sample, this clone turned up a few times. The chain links TRBV4-2 to TRBJ1-3, with D possibly TRBD1 on 6 matching bases. Trimming shortened V by 2 bases and J by 0 bases, and 8 bases separated the two germline ends. CDR3 length: 15 residues. Germline V gene sequence: CDR1 LGHNA, CDR2 YNFKEQ. The CDR3: CASSQTGSSGNTIYF. The CDR3, as DNA: TGTGCCAGCAGCCAAACAGGGAGCTCTGGAAACACCATATATTTT.

The J gene is TRBJ2-3, the V gene TRBV5-1; D may match TRBD1 or TRBD2 (6 bases each). The V and J ends lost 7 bases and 2 bases respectively, with 14 bases between them. The length of the CDR3 is 14 residues. Per germline, CDR1 SGHRS and CDR2 YFSETQ. The CDR3 sequence: CASRGGQNTDTQYF. The CDR3 nucleotides read TGCGCCAGCCGGGGAGGACAGAACACAGATACGCAGTATTTT.

The chain uses TRBV6-5 and TRBJ1-4; D uncertain. This CDR3 contains 15 residues. Germline assignment: CDR1 MNHEY and CDR2 SVGAGI. V gave up 4 bases and J gave up 4 bases, with 13 bases separating them. CDR3 loop: CASSSTTELNEKLFF. The DNA for the CDR3 is TGTGCCAGCAGTTCCACGACTGAACTTAATGAAAAACTGTTTTTT.

The CDR3 loop is CASKPHRGRATEAFF. CDR3 in DNA: TGTGCCAGCAAACCTCACAGGGGCCGGGCCACTGAAGCTTTCTTT. The chain uses TRBV6-5 and TRBJ1-1; 7 bases agree with TRBD1. With 7 bases clipped from V and 4 bases from J, the junction kept 12 bases outside the gene matches. This CDR3 has 15 amino acids. Germline-derived CDR1 and CDR2 are MNHEY and SVGAGI.

This sequence joins TRBV18 and TRBJ1-6, with D unclear. The V and J ends lost 3 bases and 8 bases respectively, with 14 bases between them. The germline gives CDR1 KGHSH, CDR2 LQKENI. There are 15 residues in the CDR3. CDR3 sequence (DNA): TGTGCCAGCTCACCCCTGACGGGCTCCGATTCACCCCTCCACTTT. Protein sequence: CASSPLTGSDSPLHF.

This rearrangement joins TRBV5-4 to TRBJ1-1, with 7 bases that match TRBD1. The CDR3 extends over 16 amino acids. The germline V gene has CDR1 SGHNT and CDR2 YYREEE (reference sequence). V was clipped by 3 bases and J by 1 base; unmatched bases: 9. The CDR3 sequence is CASSSGQAPANTEAFF. The CDR3 DNA reads TGTGCCAGCAGCTCCGGACAGGCGCCTGCGAACACTGAAGCTTTCTTT.

CDR3 nucleotide sequence: TGTGCCAGCAGTGTCCGACAGGACGCTTTCTTT. This translates into CASSVRQDAFF. The V and J genes are TRBV25-1 and TRBJ1-1; possibly TRBD1 for D (6 bases). V was pared by 4 bases and J by 11 bases, with 11 bases between. CDR3 length: 11 residues. CDR1 is MGHDK and CDR2 is SYGVNS in the germline V gene.

This chain joins TRBV5-6 and TRBJ1-6; 7 positions match TRBD1. After removal of 0 bases from V and 7 bases from J, the junction contained 4 bases not matched to a gene. The germline CDR1 and CDR2 sequences are SGHDT and YYEEEE. The CDR3 has 15 amino acids. The CDR3 sequence: CASSLAWTGNSPLHF. For the CDR3, the DNA is TGTGCCAGCAGCTTGGCATGGACAGGAAATTCACCCCTCCACTTT.

This chain connects TRBV6-6 to TRBJ1-2; TRBD1 agrees at 12 bases. This CDR3 is built from 15 residues. The germline CDR1 and CDR2 sequences are MNHNY and SVGAGI (reference sequence). V shed 5 bases and J 8 bases; nucleotides not matched to a gene: 9. In DNA, the CDR3 is TGTGCCAGCAGTCCCGGGACAGGGGGCGCGGGCGGCTACACCTTC. This sequence encodes CASSPGTGGAGGYTF.

The chain recombines TRBV5-4 with TRBJ1-1; D not resolved. CDR1 is SGHNT, CDR2 YYREEE, per germline (reference sequence). This CDR3 has 10 residues. V was cut by 10 bases and J by 3 bases, with 7 bases left in between. CDR3 sequence (DNA): TGTGCCTTGGGAGACACTGAAGCTTTCTTT. Amino acid sequence: CALGDTEAFF.

This rearrangement joins TRBV18 to TRBJ2-5; 11 positions match TRBD1. The junction had 5 bases not matched to a gene; V was cut back by 3 bases and J by 5 bases. This CDR3 is built from 15 residues. Germline V gene sequence: CDR1 KGHSH, CDR2 LQKENI. CDR3 DNA: TGTGCCAGCTCACCTTGGACAGGGGGCGATGAGACCCAGTACTTC. It codes for CASSPWTGGDETQYF.

This chain joins TRBV12-3 or TRBV12-4 and TRBJ2-1; D ambiguous. The CDR3 has 10 amino acids. V gave up 8 bases and J gave up 12 bases, with 11 bases separating them. The CDR3 sequence is CASARRRQFF. The DNA for the CDR3 is TGTGCCAGCGCCCGAAGACGGCAGTTCTTC.

V usage is TRBV30 and J usage is TRBJ1-2, with D perhaps matching TRBD1 (5 bases). Trimming pared 2 bases from V and 1 base from J, leaving 11 bases between. This CDR3 contains 14 residues. The V gene's germline CDR1 is GTSNPN and CDR2 SVGIG (reference sequence). DNA for the CDR3: TGTGCCTGGAGTAAAGGGGCGAATAACTATGGCTACACCTTC. Its translation: CAWSKGANNYGYTF.

The chain links TRBV5-4 to TRBJ2-5, with D possibly TRBD2 on 6 matching bases. The CDR3 runs to 14 residues. V lost 0 bases to trimming and J lost 1 base, with 7 bases between them. Per germline, CDR1 SGHNT and CDR2 YYREEE (reference sequence). The DNA of the CDR3 is TGTGCCAGCAGCTTGGGCGGGGCCCAAGAGACCCAGTACTTC. This gives the protein CASSLGGAQETQYF.

In this sample, this clone turned up once. The chain carries TRBV7-2 and TRBJ1-3; 9 bases are shared with TRBD1. Germline loops: CDR1 SGHTA, CDR2 FQGNSA. Unmatched junction bases numbered 6, after V lost 5 bases and J lost 4 bases. This CDR3 spans 15 amino acids. This chain's CDR3 is CASSPQGAGGNTIYF. In DNA form, the CDR3 reads TGTGCCAGCAGCCCACAGGGGGCAGGAGGAAACACCATATATTTT.

The DNA of the CDR3 is TGTGCCAGCTCACCTGACGGGTCCTCTGGAAACACCATATATTTT. Its translation is CASSPDGSSGNTIYF. This rearrangement joins TRBV18 to TRBJ1-3; no reliable D call. The CDR3 covers 15 residues. V was cut by 3 bases and J by 0 bases, with 9 bases left in between. Germline lookup yields CDR1 KGHSH and CDR2 LQKENI. The full variable domain, completed using reference TRBV18 and TRBJ1-3, is NAGVMQNPRHLVRRRGQEARLRCSPMKGHSHVYWYRQLPEEGLKFMVYLQKENIIDESGMPKERFSAEFPKEGPSILRIQQVVRGDSAAYFCASSPDGSSGNTIYFGEGSWLTVV.